Below, 6 T cell receptor beta chains from the same sample are listed, as sequenced in a study of chemoradiotherapy in HPV16-positive cancers. The protocol was immunoSEQ multiplex PCR, while the TCRdb copy is restricted to in-frame clones and leaves out a portion. The sample lists approximately 12,000 clones; 81% were seen once. This sample was obtained from a patient who underwent chemoradiotherapy. All receptors derive from a human donor with HPV-associated anogenital cancer.

V gene TRBV5-8 combines with J gene TRBJ2-5, with D unclear. The germline V gene has CDR1 SGHTS and CDR2 YDEGEE. CDR3 length: 14 residues. V was clipped by 1 base and J by 5 bases, with 12 bases between them. CDR3 coding DNA: TGTGCCAGCAGCTTGTTTGGACCCGGGGAGACCCAGTACTTC. It yields the protein CASSLFGPGETQYF.

This clone was recorded once. The gene calls are TRBV30 and TRBJ2-1, with D perhaps TRBD1 or TRBD2 (6 bases each). The CDR3 has 19 residues. The V and J ends lost 0 bases and 7 bases respectively, with 28 bases between them. The germline V gene encodes CDR1 GTSNPN and CDR2 SVGIG (reference sequence). DNA of the CDR3: TGTGCCTGGAGTGTGTTTGGGTCTACGAAGGGGGGAGAGATTAATGAGCAGTTCTTC. Protein sequence: CAWSVFGSTKGGEINEQFF.

This clone was recorded a few times. The chain carries TRBV2 and TRBJ2-7, with a weak D call TRBD1 (6 bases). V was cut by 3 bases and J by 2 bases, with 11 bases left in between. The germline gives CDR1 SNHLY, CDR2 FYNNEI. The CDR3 is 14 amino acids. In DNA form, the CDR3 reads TGTGCCAGCAGTGATGGGGGCTCAACCTACGAGCAGTACTTC. It translates to CASSDGGSTYEQYF.

The V call is TRBV16, the J call TRBJ2-5; possibly TRBD2 for D (6 bases). The closer fit of TRBJ2-7 to the DNA end suggests the J call may be wrong. This CDR3 spans 15 amino acids. Germline V lookup: CDR1 KGHSY, CDR2 FQNENV. CDR3 bases: TGTGCCAGCAGCCAGGGCGGGGTGGGCGACTACGAGCAGTACTTC. Its protein is CASSQGGVGDYEQYF.

This chain links TRBV4-1 with TRBJ2-7; the match to TRBD1 covers 7 bases. Germline lookup yields CDR1 MGHRA and CDR2 YSYEKL. CDR3 length equals 15 residues. After removal of 6 bases from V and 2 bases from J, the junction contained 10 bases not matched to a gene. The CDR3, as DNA: TGCGCCAGCAGGCGTAATTCCGGGACAGCCTACGAGCAGTACTTC. Encoded protein: CASRRNSGTAYEQYF.

This clone was seen a single time. The chain carries TRBV7-3 and TRBJ1-2; TRBD1 agrees at 10 bases. CDR1 and CDR2 from the germline V gene are SGHTA and FQGTGA. The CDR3 runs 15 residues. With 4 bases clipped from V and 2 bases from J, the junction kept 4 bases outside the gene matches. The CDR3 nucleotides read TGTGCCAGCAGCTGGGGGACAGGGGACAACTATGGCTACACCTTC. This encodes CASSWGTGDNYGYTF. Together with reference TRBV7-3 and TRBJ1-2, the CDR3 gives the full variable domain: GAGVSQTPSNKVTEKGKYVELRCDPISGHTALYWYRQSLGQGPEFLIYFQGTGAADDSGLPNDRFFAVRPEGSVSTLKIQRTERGDSAVYLCASSWGTGDNYGYTFGSGTRLTVV.